One T cell receptor beta chain is described in this entry. Its antigen remains unknown. These data belong to a study of cytomegalovirus exposure and HLA in healthy donors. The study's findings and limits: A missense DCLRE1C variant was associated with V- and J-gene trimming of TCR beta chains in a later analysis, and an independent cohort replicated the association. Highly shared sequence variants in one cluster were likely a sequencing artifact.

The PCR was carried out with 60 Vbeta primers and 13 Jbeta primers. Only in-frame clones appear in the TCRdb table, and some are missing; sequencing was by immunoSEQ multiplex PCR. This sample's table reports 150,000 or so clones. Trimming took off 4 bases at V and 1 base at J, with 13 bases between the two ends. Per the germline V gene, CDR1 is LNHNV and CDR2 is YYDKDF (reference sequence). The CDR3 contains 15 residues. The receptor's source is a man under 40 in good health and CMV-seronegative. The chain couples TRBV15 to TRBJ1-1; no firm D call. Sequencing used PBMCs. The CDR3 loop is CATSTRRTANTEAFF. CDR3 in DNA: TGTGCCACCAGCACTAGGAGGACGGCGAACACTGAAGCTTTCTTT. The full variable domain, in which reference TRBV15 and TRBJ1-1 provide the parts outside the CDR3, is DAMVIQNPRYQVTQFGKPVTLSCSQTLNHNVMYWYQQKSSQAPKLLFHYYDKDFNNEADTPDNFQSRRPNTSFCFLDIRSPGLGDTAMYLCATSTRRTANTEAFFGQGTRLTVV.